Each of the 5 T cell receptor beta chains below was sequenced from the same sample in a study of PD-1 blockade in classical Hodgkin lymphoma (dated by TCRdb to the early 2020s). The sample's time point label, decoded: cycle 1 day 1 (C1D1), immediately before nivolumab initiation. Relapse after autologous stem cell transplantation had occurred in all trial patients, and cohorts A, B and C were distinguished by prior brentuximab vedotin exposure. Libraries were prepared through the immunoSEQ multiplex PCR assay. TCRdb carries this immuneACCESS record with in-frame sequences only. Its versions omit some clonotypes, under half of them owing to an unresolved V gene in the studies checked, with the rest unexplained. Present in this sample are some 60,000 clones, around nine tenths of which were seen just once. Over 9.5% of the sample rests with the top ten. The specimen comprised peripheral blood mononuclear cells (PBMCs), sampled at baseline. These receptors came from a human donor with classical Hodgkin lymphoma.

The V gene is TRBV19, the J gene TRBJ2-1, with D possibly matching TRBD1 (5 bases). This CDR3 is built from 13 residues. Germline-derived CDR1 and CDR2 are LNHDA and SQIVND (reference sequence). Between the trimmed V and J ends, which lost 3 bases and 10 bases, there was a span of 13 bases. The CDR3 DNA reads TGTGCCAGTAGTATTGAACAGGCCAAGGAGCAGTTCTTC. This encodes CASSIEQAKEQFF.

In its sample, this clone was seen once. V is TRBV6-6 and J is TRBJ2-7, with unresolved D. The length of the CDR3 is 14 residues. With 0 bases removed from V and 2 bases from J, the gap between germline ends came to 8 bases. Germline V lookup: CDR1 MNHNY, CDR2 SVGAGI (reference sequence). The CDR3 region has the DNA TGTGCCAGCAGTTACTCGCCCCGCACCTACGAGCAGTACTTC. This translates into CASSYSPRTYEQYF.

The V gene is TRBV7-2, the J gene TRBJ2-7; D unresolved. The CDR3 consists of 12 residues. The V gene lost 2 bases and the J gene lost 4 bases, with 6 bases spanning the gap. Looked up from germline, CDR1 is SGHTA and CDR2 is FQGNSA. DNA for the CDR3: TGTGCCAGCAGCTTACGGAGTTACGAGCAGTACTTC. It translates to CASSLRSYEQYF.

The J gene is TRBJ2-3, the V gene TRBV11-2, with D perhaps matching TRBD1 (6 bases). The CDR3 is 12 residues long. From germline, CDR1 is SGHAT and CDR2 FQNNGV. V was cut by 5 bases and J by 8 bases, with 11 bases left in between. The CDR3 DNA sequence: TGTGCCAGCAGCCGGGACATTAGTACGCAGTATTTT. Translation: CASSRDISTQYF.

To note about this clone: One end of the junction does not line up with germline, which may come from a read error. This chain connects TRBV2 to TRBJ2-4, with TRBD1 matching over 9 bases. The CDR3 consists of 17 residues. The germline V gene has CDR1 SNHLY and CDR2 FYNNEI. The CDR3 DNA reads as TGTGCCAGCAGTAGGGACAGGGATGGGACAGCCAAAAGCATTCAGTACTTC. It translates to CASSRDRDGTAKSIQYF.